This T cell receptor (beta chain) came from a study of T cells after yellow fever vaccination. Study in general: In the case of low-cell-number fractions, SMART-Seq v4 Ultra Low Input was used for preparation.

From the 5' RACE reads, TCRdb called clonotypes with MiXCR, one entry per CDR3 protein. This sample carries some 600,000 distinct CDR3 sequences, approximately 13% of them seen once, and the ten largest clones take more than 12%. The sample holds a few counts of this clonotype. The TCR sequence derives from a man under 40 who received the YFV17D yellow fever vaccine. This specimen consisted of PBMCs, obtained on the day of the yellow fever booster vaccination.

The CDR3 DNA follows: TGTGCCAGCACCATAGCGGGAGCAGGTTGGACCCAGTACTTC. Protein sequence: CASTIAGAGWTQYF. The V call is TRBV6-2 or TRBV6-3, the J call TRBJ2-5; 9 bases match TRBD2. The V gene end was trimmed by 7 bases and the J gene end by 7 bases; junction bases not matched to a gene: 10. Looked up from germline, CDR1 is MNHEY and CDR2 is SVGEGT. The CDR3 extends over 14 amino acids.